The clone carrying this T cell receptor (beta chain) turned up a few times. Its target is unknown. These newly diagnosed stage II-IVA oral cavity squamous cell carcinoma patients had no prior systemic or radiation treatment. TCRdb's copy holds only in-frame clones and misses some; the assay was immunoSEQ multiplex PCR. The sample lists roughly 67,000 clones, about 86% occurring once. The sample originates from a study of neoadjuvant anti-PD-1 for oral cavity cancer. Study-wide background: Around day 43, patients without progression received a fourth nivolumab dose before surgery.

The V and J ends lost 0 bases and 2 bases respectively, with 20 bases between them. The CDR3 runs 17 residues. Germline V gene data show CDR1 as GTSNPN and CDR2 as SVGIG (reference sequence). Notes on the study in general: Only three patients per response group were TCR-analyzed; validation needed.

This receptor was obtained from a person between 40 and 80 years old with oral cavity squamous cell carcinoma. The chain joins TRBV30 to TRBJ2-7; D may be TRBD2 (6 bases). The source was PBMCs, collected before nivolumab (anti-PD-1) treatment. For the CDR3, the DNA is TGTGCCTGGAGTGTAATGTTGTTGCGGGGCCCCACCTACGAGCAGTACTTC. As protein: CAWSVMLLRGPTYEQYF.